A selection of T cell receptor beta chains follows, all from one sample in a study of blood T cells in healthy people across ages. TCRdb passed the 5' RACE reads through MiXCR, listing each CDR3 protein once. This table holds 1,500,000 or so distinct CDR3 sequences, almost 60% found once. The sample consisted of blood. The receptors were gathered from a man in his late teens or twenties in good health. Both conserved end residues are part of each CDR3. D genes are given only for firm matches. Size values are once, few and many counts, or a class for expanded clones, and some rows have none.

TRBJ2-5 | TRBV5-1 | NA | few | CASSSGTVQETQYF | TGTGCCAGCAGCTCTGGGACGGTCCAAGAGACCCAGTACTTC
TRBJ2-7 | TRBV4-1 | NA | NA | CASSQAGSTYEQYF | TGCGCCAGCAGCCAGGCCGGCTCCACCTACGAGCAGTACTTC
TRBJ2-7 | TRBV27 | TRBD2 | few | CASSSLGLAGSYEQYF | TGTGCCAGCAGTTCCCTGGGACTAGCGGGGAGTTACGAGCAGTACTTC
TRBJ2-4 | TRBV6-6 | NA | NA | CASSRKVLAKNIQYF | TGTGCCAGCAGCCGGAAGGTCCTAGCCAAAAACATTCAGTACTTC
TRBJ2-6 | TRBV27 | NA | many | CASSFLSGANVLTF | TGTGCCAGCAGTTTCCTCTCTGGGGCCAACGTCCTGACTTTC
TRBJ2-1 | TRBV2 | TRBD2 | NA | CASRVTSGGGNEQFF | TGTGCCAGCAGGGTCACTAGCGGGGGGGGAAATGAGCAGTTCTTC
TRBJ2-5 | TRBV6-5 | TRBD1 | NA | CASIGQGARETQYF | TGTGCCAGCATCGGACAGGGGGCGCGGGAGACCCAGTACTTC
TRBJ1-6 | TRBV4-1 | NA | NA | CASSQDRTSGSPLHF | TGCGCCAGCAGCCAAGATCGGACTTCAGGTTCACCCCTCCACTTT
TRBJ2-7 | TRBV7-9 | NA | NA | CASSLAGNPLYF | TGTGCCAGCAGCTTAGCGGGGAATCCCTTGTACTTC
TRBJ2-1 | TRBV29-1 | TRBD1 | NA | CSAPRQGNNEQFF | TGCAGCGCCCCGCGACAGGGCAACAATGAGCAGTTCTTC
TRBJ1-2 | TRBV20-1 | TRBD1 | NA | CSARKHGTADGYTF | TGCAGTGCTAGGAAACACGGGACAGCCGATGGCTACACCTTC
TRBJ2-7 | TRBV10-2 | TRBD2 | many | CASSERLAGNEQYF | TGCGCCAGCAGTGAGAGGCTAGCGGGAAACGAGCAGTACTTC
TRBJ2-1 | TRBV5-6 | TRBD2 | many | CASRGGGGYNEQFF | TGTGCCAGCAGGGGCGGGGGAGGTTACAATGAGCAGTTCTTC
TRBJ2-7 | TRBV4-2 | NA | few | CASSLNRADYHPEQYF | TGTGCCAGCAGTTTAAACCGGGCGGACTACCATCCCGAGCAGTACTTC
TRBJ2-1 | TRBV4-1 | TRBD1 | NA | CASSQIQGANEQFF | TGCGCCAGCAGCCAAATACAGGGGGCGAATGAGCAGTTCTTC
TRBJ2-7 | TRBV7-6 | TRBD2 | few | CASSYRLAGDYEQYF | TGTGCCAGCAGCTACCGACTAGCGGGAGACTACGAGCAGTACTTC
TRBJ2-7 | TRBV10-2 | TRBD2 | NA | CASLRLTGGYEQYF | TGCGCCAGCTTGCGACTAACGGGAGGATACGAGCAGTACTTC
TRBJ2-7 | TRBV4-1 | NA | many | CASSQEGGEQYF | TGCGCCAGCAGCCAAGAGGGTGGCGAGCAGTACTTC
TRBJ2-7 | TRBV29-1 | NA | few | CSAKGRYEQYF | TGCAGCGCCAAGGGCCGATACGAGCAGTACTTC
TRBJ1-2 | TRBV27 | TRBD1 | few | CASGTGTGNGYTF | TGTGCCAGTGGAACCGGGACAGGAAATGGCTACACCTTC
TRBJ2-1 | TRBV4-3 | TRBD2 | NA | CASSQRAAGGDNEQFF | TGCGCCAGCAGCCAACGGGCCGCGGGGGGGGACAATGAGCAGTTCTTC
TRBJ2-1 | TRBV10-3 | TRBD2 | NA | CAISDEGGPDNEQFF | TGTGCCATCAGTGATGAGGGAGGGCCAGACAATGAGCAGTTCTTC
TRBJ2-5 | TRBV2 | NA | NA | CASTEGVQETQYF | TGTGCCAGCACCGAGGGCGTTCAAGAGACCCAGTACTTC
TRBJ2-3 | TRBV5-5 | NA | NA | CASSLYRRVYTTDTQYF | TGTGCCAGCAGCTTGTACAGAAGGGTTTACACCACAGATACGCAGTATTTT
TRBJ1-2 | TRBV19 | TRBD1 | NA | CASTGQGGGYTF | TGTGCCAGTACCGGACAGGGGGGTGGCTACACCTTC
TRBJ1-2 | TRBV7-9 | NA | NA | CASSGKGTGDGYTF | TGTGCCAGCAGCGGGAAAGGGACGGGAGATGGCTACACCTTC
TRBJ2-3 | TRBV2 | TRBD2 | once | CASNLAGDGTQYF | TGTGCCAGCAATCTAGCGGGAGACGGTACGCAGTATTTT
TRBJ2-5 | TRBV10-1 | TRBD1 | NA | CASSDLGQGDETQYF | TGCGCCAGCAGTGATCTCGGACAGGGAGACGAGACCCAGTACTTC
TRBJ1-1 | TRBV10-3 | NA | NA | CAIAARMNTEAFF | TGTGCCATCGCGGCCCGCATGAACACTGAAGCTTTCTTT
TRBJ1-4 | TRBV27 | NA | once | CASSFAGRRNEKLFF | TGTGCCAGCAGTTTTGCGGGTCGCAGGAATGAAAAACTGTTTTTT
TRBJ1-1 | TRBV29-1 | NA | NA | CSVETAPSTEAFF | TGCAGCGTCGAAACGGCCCCGAGCACTGAAGCTTTCTTT
TRBJ1-1 | TRBV29-1 | NA | NA | CSVADTLNTEAFF | TGCAGCGTTGCAGACACCTTGAACACTGAAGCTTTCTTT
TRBJ2-7 | TRBV5-1 | NA | NA | CASSFPRDTNSYEQYF | TGCGCCAGCAGCTTCCCCCGGGACACCAACTCCTACGAGCAGTACTTC
TRBJ2-1 | TRBV27 | NA | few | CASSRPQGTNEQFF | TGTGCCAGCAGTCGACCACAGGGTACCAATGAGCAGTTCTTC
TRBJ1-5 | TRBV4-3 | NA | NA | CASSHELRRQPQHF | TGCGCCAGCAGCCATGAATTGCGGAGGCAGCCCCAGCATTTT
TRBJ2-1 | TRBV28 | TRBD2 | NA | CASRDGTSGGRSYNEQFF | TGTGCCAGCAGAGACGGGACTAGCGGGGGCCGCTCCTACAATGAGCAGTTCTTC
TRBJ1-2 | TRBV25-1 | NA | NA | CASSESEDSNGYTF | TGTGCCAGCAGTGAAAGTGAGGATTCGAATGGCTACACCTTC
TRBJ2-1 | TRBV6-6 | NA | NA | CASSPQVLRSSYNEQFF | TGTGCCAGCAGCCCCCAAGTCTTACGTAGCTCCTACAATGAGCAGTTCTTC
TRBJ1-4 | TRBV4-1 | TRBD1 | few | CASSQETGGTNEKLFF | TGCGCCAGCAGCCAGGAAACAGGGGGTACTAATGAAAAACTGTTTTTT
TRBJ2-1 | TRBV7-2 | TRBD2 | NA | CASSLGTSGGRQFF | TGTGCCAGCAGCTTAGGGACTAGCGGGGGTCGGCAGTTCTTC
TRBJ1-6 | TRBV20-1 | NA | few | CSARGTGPLHF | TGCAGTGCTAGAGGCACTGGCCCCCTCCACTTT
TRBJ2-7 | TRBV27 | NA | NA | CASSPDTCPYSYEQYF | TGTGCCAGCAGTCCGGACACATGCCCCTACTCCTACGAGCAGTACTTC
TRBJ1-2 | TRBV5-6 | NA | NA | CASSVVRGDGYTF | TGTGCCAGCAGCGTTGTGAGGGGTGATGGCTACACCTTT
TRBJ2-1 | TRBV9 | NA | NA | CASSVGQGEQFF | TGTGCCAGCAGCGTAGGGCAGGGGGAGCAGTTCTTC
TRBJ2-3 | TRBV7-6 | TRBD2 | NA | CASSNRLAPTDTQYF | TGTGCCAGCAGCAACCGACTAGCCCCCACAGATACGCAGTATTTT
TRBJ2-7 | TRBV25-1 | TRBD1 | NA | CASRRDRAYEQYF | TGTGCCAGCAGGAGGGACAGGGCCTACGAGCAGTACTTC
TRBJ1-2 | TRBV11-2 | TRBD1 | NA | CASSFIPGTGGNYGYTF | TGTGCCAGCAGCTTTATTCCCGGGACAGGGGGCAACTATGGCTACACCTTC
TRBJ2-7 | TRBV29-1 | TRBD1 | NA | CSVGGRPGQGTYEQYF | TGCAGCGTTGGTGGAAGGCCGGGACAGGGGACCTACGAGCAGTACTTC
TRBJ2-7 | TRBV15 | NA | NA | CATSRDLSGAYEQYF | TGTGCCACCAGCAGAGATCTTAGCGGTGCCTACGAGCAGTACTTC
TRBJ2-7 | TRBV20-1 | TRBD2 | few | CSAGVSGLTYEQYF | TGCAGTGCCGGAGTGTCGGGACTAACCTACGAGCAGTACTTC
TRBJ2-3 | TRBV12-3/TRBV12-4 | TRBD2 | NA | CASRGSGNPDTQYF | TGTGCCAGCAGGGGTAGCGGGAATCCAGATACGCAGTATTTT
TRBJ2-3 | TRBV28 | NA | few | CASSSPPTTDTQYF | TGTGCCAGCAGTTCGCCTCCTACCACAGATACGCAGTATTTT
TRBJ1-1 | TRBV12-3/TRBV12-4 | NA | NA | CASSLLPTGATEAFF | TGTGCCAGCAGTTTGCTCCCCACGGGGGCCACTGAAGCTTTCTTT
TRBJ2-7 | TRBV6-2/TRBV6-3 | TRBD1 | NA | CASSNPGTGFHEQYF | TGTGCCAGCAGTAATCCCGGGACAGGGTTCCACGAGCAGTACTTC
TRBJ2-5 | TRBV20-1 | NA | NA | CSASQFGQTQYF | TGCAGTGCTAGCCAGTTCGGACAGACCCAGTACTTC
TRBJ1-2 | TRBV7-9 | NA | NA | CASSFGEDGYTF | TGTGCCAGCAGCTTCGGGGAGGACGGCTACACCTTC
TRBJ2-5 | TRBV4-1 | NA | NA | CASSPRLGGEEETQYF | TGCGCCAGCAGCCCTAGACTAGGAGGAGAGGAAGAGACCCAGTACTTC
TRBJ1-1 | TRBV5-6 | NA | NA | CASSPRSGYTEAFF | TGTGCCAGCAGCCCCCGGTCCGGGTACACTGAAGCTTTCTTT
TRBJ1-2 | TRBV7-9 | NA | NA | CASSLGGGASLYGYTF | TGTGCCAGCAGCTTAGGGGGGGGAGCCTCCCTCTATGGCTACACCTTC
TRBJ1-5 | TRBV12-3/TRBV12-4 | TRBD1 | NA | CASKYGQGSQPQHF | TGTGCCAGCAAGTACGGACAGGGAAGTCAGCCCCAGCATTTT